The 13 T cell receptor beta chains listed next were all sequenced from one sample in a study of T cell responses to AZD1222 COVID-19 vaccine. Sequencing used immunoSEQ multiplex PCR; TCRdb keeps in-frame clones, though not all of them. The table shows 150,000 to 180,000 clones, with under 95% occurring only once. The sequencing here drew on peripheral blood, taken on day 0 of AZD1222 vaccination. The receptors stem from an adult in good health.

The V call is TRBV28, the J call TRBJ1-2, with TRBD1 matching over 7 bases. The germline V gene has CDR1 MDHEN and CDR2 SYDVKM. V was clipped by 9 bases and J by 1 base; unmatched bases: 11. The CDR3 consists of 15 residues. The CDR3 coding sequence is TGTGCCAGTCTACCGTGGGCAGGGGGTAACTATGGCTACACCTTC. It specifies CASLPWAGGNYGYTF.

The gene calls are TRBV4-2 and TRBJ1-5, with D maybe TRBD1 (5 bases). Between the trimmed V and J ends, which lost 0 bases and 5 bases, there was a span of 11 bases. The germline gives CDR1 LGHNA, CDR2 YNFKEQ. The CDR3 extends over 15 amino acids. This chain's CDR3 is CASSQDGASHQPQHF. CDR3 nucleotide sequence: TGTGCCAGCAGCCAAGATGGGGCCAGCCATCAGCCCCAGCATTTT.

V and J are TRBV21-1 and TRBJ2-2; TRBD2 is the table's D call, not checked against the DNA. TRBV21-1 is given as a pseudogene. The CDR3 runs to 17 residues. CDR3: CASSSRTSGSNTGELFF. The CDR3 DNA is TGTGCCAGCAGCTCCCGGACTAGCGGGAGTAACACCGGGGAGCTGTTTTTT.

The CDR3 DNA is TGTGCCAGCTCACCAGCGCTTCCCGGCGCGAGCAATCAGCCCCAGCATTTT. This translates into CASSPALPGASNQPQHF. The chain is built from TRBV18 and TRBJ1-5, with D uncertain. Germline values: CDR1 KGHSH, CDR2 LQKENI. The CDR3 totals 17 residues. The V and J ends lost 2 bases and 1 base respectively, with 15 bases between them.

The genes are TRBV4-3 and TRBJ2-3; D call uncertain. Germline V gene lookup returns CDR1 LGHNA and CDR2 YSLEER. The V end lost 0 bases, the J end lost 8 bases, and 15 bases lay between the germline ends. The CDR3 length is 15 residues. CDR3 residues: CASSQDFLGPSTQYF. DNA for the CDR3: TGCGCCAGCAGCCAAGATTTCCTGGGCCCCAGTACGCAGTATTTT.

V usage is TRBV5-8 and J usage is TRBJ2-3; D may be TRBD1 or TRBD2 (5 bases each). Germline-derived CDR1 and CDR2 are SGHTS and YDEGEE. The CDR3 is 12 amino acids. Trimming removed 5 bases from V and 10 bases from J, with 14 bases in between. CDR3 sequence (DNA): TGTGCCAGCAGGTTTTCCGGGACCGCGCAGTATTTT. Translated, it gives CASRFSGTAQYF.

This clone was found a few times. This chain connects TRBV30 to TRBJ1-6; D remains ambiguous. CDR3 length: 14 amino acids. Trimming stripped 3 bases from V and 7 bases from J, with 13 bases between. Germline V gene data show CDR1 as GTSNPN and CDR2 as SVGIG (reference sequence). The CDR3 loop reads CAWRGLTGNSPLHF. The CDR3 nucleotides read TGTGCCTGGAGAGGGCTAACGGGGAATTCACCCCTCCACTTT. Based on the CDR3 plus reference TRBV30 and TRBJ1-6, the full variable domain is SQTIHQWPATLVQPVGSPLSLECTVEGTSNPNLYWYRQAAGRGLQLLFYSVGIGQISSEVPQNLSASRPQDRQFILSSKKLLLSDSGFYLCAWRGLTGNSPLHFGNGTRLTVT.

J is TRBJ1-4 and V is TRBV5-1; D not certain. The V gene lost 1 base and the J gene lost 0 bases, with 4 bases spanning the gap. CDR1 is SGHRS and CDR2 is YFSETQ in the germline V gene. The CDR3 is made up of 14 amino acids. The CDR3 sequence: CASSLTATNEKLFF. The CDR3 DNA reads as TGCGCCAGCAGCTTGACAGCAACTAATGAAAAACTGTTTTTT.

The chain combines TRBV5-1 with TRBJ2-5; D possibly corresponds to TRBD2 (6 bases). V lost 1 base to trimming and J lost 2 bases, with 15 bases between them. This CDR3 has 16 amino acids. Germline CDR1 SGHRS, CDR2 YFSETQ. In nucleotides, the CDR3 is TGCGCCAGCAGCTTGAAGTGGGCGGGGCTACAAGAGACCCAGTACTTC. This encodes CASSLKWAGLQETQYF.

J is TRBJ2-2 and V is TRBV24-1; D possibly corresponds to TRBD2 (5 bases). The germline CDR1 and CDR2 sequences are KGHDR and SFDVKD. The CDR3 runs 13 residues. V shed 6 bases and J shed 4 bases, with 8 bases lying between them. DNA of the CDR3: TGTGCCACCAGTAACCGGGGCACCGGGGAGCTGTTTTTT. This codes for CATSNRGTGELFF.

Regarding this clone: Other nucleotide sequences in the sample specify the same CDR3. The chain employs TRBV11-3 and TRBJ2-7; no firm D call. CDR1 and CDR2 (germline): SGHNT, YENEEA. Trimming pared 5 bases from V and 7 bases from J, leaving 9 bases between. This CDR3 spans 11 amino acids. In DNA, the CDR3 is TGTGCCAGCAGCCTAGGAAGGGAGCAGTACTTC. The encoded protein is CASSLGREQYF.

The V gene is TRBV28, the J gene TRBJ1-2; TRBD1 aligns across 10 bases. Germline lookup yields CDR1 MDHEN and CDR2 SYDVKM. CDR3 length equals 15 residues. J lost 7 bases, V lost 3 bases, and 8 bases had no gene match. The CDR3 sequence is CASSFLATGGGGYTF. The DNA of the CDR3 is TGTGCCAGCAGTTTTTTAGCGACAGGGGGCGGTGGCTACACCTTC.

V gene TRBV5-8 combines with J gene TRBJ1-5; 7 bases agree with TRBD1. Germline V gives CDR1 SGHTS, CDR2 YDEGEE. Unmatched junction bases numbered 8, after V lost 1 base and J lost 4 bases. The CDR3 sequence is 16 residues long. CDR3 residues: CASSLRIQGLNQPQHF. CDR3 coding DNA: TGTGCCAGCAGCTTGCGAATACAGGGGTTGAATCAGCCCCAGCATTTT.